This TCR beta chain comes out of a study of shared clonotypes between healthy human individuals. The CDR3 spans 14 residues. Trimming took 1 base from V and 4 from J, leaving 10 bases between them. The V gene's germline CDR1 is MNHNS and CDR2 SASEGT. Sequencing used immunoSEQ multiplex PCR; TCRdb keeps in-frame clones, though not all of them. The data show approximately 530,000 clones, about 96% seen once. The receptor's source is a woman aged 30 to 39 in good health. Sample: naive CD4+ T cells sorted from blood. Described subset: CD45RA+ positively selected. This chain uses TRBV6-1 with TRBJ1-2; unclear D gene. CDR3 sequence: CASSEVRGSYGYTF. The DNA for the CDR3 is TGTGCCAGCAGTGAAGTGCGGGGATCCTATGGCTACACCTTC.